The T cell receptor beta chain described here comes from a study of neurological immune-mediated disorders. The authors produced cDNA by 5'RACE using 10-nucleotide random UMIs. TCRdb re-called the 5' RACE reads through MiXCR, storing one row per CDR3 protein. The sample consists of 55,000 to 80,000 distinct CDR3 sequences, 4% to 6% of them appearing once. Sequencing used PBMCs. This clonotype was sampled from a woman in her forties or fifties with multiple sclerosis.

CDR3: CASNKQGSYGYTF. The CDR3 DNA sequence: TGTGCCAGCAACAAACAGGGTTCCTATGGCTACACCTTC. This rearrangement joins TRBV28 to TRBJ1-2; TRBD1 might be the D (6 bases). The CDR3 runs 13 residues. Trimming took off 7 bases at V and 4 bases at J, with 13 bases between the two ends. Germline CDR1 and CDR2: MDHEN and SYDVKM.